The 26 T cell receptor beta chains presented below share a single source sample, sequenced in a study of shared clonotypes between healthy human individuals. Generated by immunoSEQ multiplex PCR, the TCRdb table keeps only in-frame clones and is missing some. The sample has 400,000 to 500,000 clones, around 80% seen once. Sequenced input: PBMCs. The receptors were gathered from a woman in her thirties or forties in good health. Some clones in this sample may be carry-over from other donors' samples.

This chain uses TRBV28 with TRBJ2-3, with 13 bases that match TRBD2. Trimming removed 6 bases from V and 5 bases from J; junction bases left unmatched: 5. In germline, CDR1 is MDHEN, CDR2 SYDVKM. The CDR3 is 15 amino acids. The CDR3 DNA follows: TGTGCCAGCAGATCAGGACTAGCGGGAGAAGATACGCAGTATTTT. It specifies CASRSGLAGEDTQYF.

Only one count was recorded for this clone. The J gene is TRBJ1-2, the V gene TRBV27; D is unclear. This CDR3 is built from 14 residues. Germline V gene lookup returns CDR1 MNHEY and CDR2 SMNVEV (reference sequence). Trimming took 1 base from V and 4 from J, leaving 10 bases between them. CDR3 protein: CASSLFSGSYGYTF. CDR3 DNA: TGTGCCAGCAGTTTATTTTCGGGAAGCTATGGCTACACCTTC.

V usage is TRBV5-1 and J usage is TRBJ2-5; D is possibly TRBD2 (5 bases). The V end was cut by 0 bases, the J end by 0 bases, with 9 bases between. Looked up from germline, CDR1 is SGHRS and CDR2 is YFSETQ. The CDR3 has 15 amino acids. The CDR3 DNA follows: TGCGCCAGCAGCTTGGGACCCGGGGACCAAGAGACCCAGTACTTC. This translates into CASSLGPGDQETQYF.

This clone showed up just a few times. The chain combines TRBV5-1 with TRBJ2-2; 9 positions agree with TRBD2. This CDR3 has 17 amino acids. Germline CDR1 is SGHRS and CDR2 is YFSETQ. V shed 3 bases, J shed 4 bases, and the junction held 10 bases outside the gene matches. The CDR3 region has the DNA TGCGCCAGCAGCTGGGGGGCTAGCGGGGCCGCCACCGGGGAGCTGTTTTTT. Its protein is CASSWGASGAATGELFF.

CDR3 protein: CASGEDRGSPGTQYF. The CDR3 nucleotides read TGTGCCAGCGGGGAGGACAGGGGGTCCCCAGGTACGCAGTATTTT. The genes are TRBV28 and TRBJ2-3, with 10 bases identical to TRBD1. The CDR3 contains 15 residues. Per germline, CDR1 MDHEN and CDR2 SYDVKM. The trim removed 8 bases at V and 8 bases at J, leaving 13 bases unmatched.

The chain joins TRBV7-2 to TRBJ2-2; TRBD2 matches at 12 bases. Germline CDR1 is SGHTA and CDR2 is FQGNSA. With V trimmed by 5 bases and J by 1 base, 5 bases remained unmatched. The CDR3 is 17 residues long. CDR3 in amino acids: CASSKPTSGGNTGELFF. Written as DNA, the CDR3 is TGTGCCAGCAGCAAACCGACTAGCGGGGGGAACACCGGGGAGCTGTTTTTT.

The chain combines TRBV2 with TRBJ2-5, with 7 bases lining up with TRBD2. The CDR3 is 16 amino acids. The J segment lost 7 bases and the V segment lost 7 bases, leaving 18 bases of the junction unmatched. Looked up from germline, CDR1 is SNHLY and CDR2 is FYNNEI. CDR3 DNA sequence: TGTGCCAGCATTAGGAGGGAGGGCCGATTTGATCGGACCCAGTACTTC. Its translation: CASIRREGRFDRTQYF.

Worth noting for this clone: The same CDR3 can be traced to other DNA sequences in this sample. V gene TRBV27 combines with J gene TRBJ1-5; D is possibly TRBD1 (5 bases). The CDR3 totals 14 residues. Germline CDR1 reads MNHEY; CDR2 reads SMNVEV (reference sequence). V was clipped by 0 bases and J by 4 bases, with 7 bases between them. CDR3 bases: TGTGCCAGCAGTTTATCGCAGGGAAATCAGCCCCAGCATTTT. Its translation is CASSLSQGNQPQHF.

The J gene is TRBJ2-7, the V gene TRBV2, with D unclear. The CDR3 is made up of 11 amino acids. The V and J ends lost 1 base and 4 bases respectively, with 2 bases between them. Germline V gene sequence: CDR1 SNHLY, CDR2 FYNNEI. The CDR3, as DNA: TGTGCCAGCAGTGAAGAGTACGAGCAGTACTTC. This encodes CASSEEYEQYF.

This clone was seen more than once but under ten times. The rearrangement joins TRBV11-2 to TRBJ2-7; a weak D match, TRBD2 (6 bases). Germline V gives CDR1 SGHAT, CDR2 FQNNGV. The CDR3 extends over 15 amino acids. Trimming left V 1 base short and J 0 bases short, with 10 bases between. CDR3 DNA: TGTGCCAGCAGCTTAGTTGGAGGGAGCTCCTACGAGCAGTACTTC. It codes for CASSLVGGSSYEQYF.

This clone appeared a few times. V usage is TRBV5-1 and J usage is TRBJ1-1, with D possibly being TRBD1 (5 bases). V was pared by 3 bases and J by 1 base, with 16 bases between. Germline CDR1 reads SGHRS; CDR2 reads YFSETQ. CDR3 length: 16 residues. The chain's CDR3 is CASSSHSGITNTEAFF. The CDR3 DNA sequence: TGCGCCAGCAGCTCTCACTCAGGGATTACGAACACTGAAGCTTTCTTT.

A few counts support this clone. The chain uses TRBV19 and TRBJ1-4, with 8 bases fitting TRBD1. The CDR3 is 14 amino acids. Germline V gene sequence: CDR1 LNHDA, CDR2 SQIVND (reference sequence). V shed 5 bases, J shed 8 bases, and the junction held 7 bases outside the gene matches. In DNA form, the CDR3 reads TGTGCCAGTAGTCGGGACAGGAGGTACGAAAAACTGTTTTTT. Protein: CASSRDRRYEKLFF.

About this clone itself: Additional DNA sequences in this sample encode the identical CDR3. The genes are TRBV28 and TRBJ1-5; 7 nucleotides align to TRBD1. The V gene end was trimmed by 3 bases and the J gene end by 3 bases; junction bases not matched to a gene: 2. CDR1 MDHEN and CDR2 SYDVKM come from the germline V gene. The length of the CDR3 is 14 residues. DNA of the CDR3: TGTGCCAGCAGTTTGGGACAGAACAATCAGCCCCAGCATTTT. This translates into CASSLGQNNQPQHF.

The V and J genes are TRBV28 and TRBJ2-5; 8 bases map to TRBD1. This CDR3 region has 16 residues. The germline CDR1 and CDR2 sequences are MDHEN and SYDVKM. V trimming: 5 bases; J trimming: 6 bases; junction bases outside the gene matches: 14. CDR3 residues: CASSLQGQGKRKTQYF. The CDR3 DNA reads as TGTGCCAGCAGTCTACAAGGACAGGGAAAGAGGAAGACCCAGTACTTC.

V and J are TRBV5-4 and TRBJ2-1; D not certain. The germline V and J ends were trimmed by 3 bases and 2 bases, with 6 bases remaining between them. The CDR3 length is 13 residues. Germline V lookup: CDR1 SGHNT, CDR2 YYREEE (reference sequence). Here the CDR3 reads CASSSGAYNEQFF. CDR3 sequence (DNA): TGTGCCAGCAGCTCCGGAGCCTACAATGAGCAGTTCTTC.

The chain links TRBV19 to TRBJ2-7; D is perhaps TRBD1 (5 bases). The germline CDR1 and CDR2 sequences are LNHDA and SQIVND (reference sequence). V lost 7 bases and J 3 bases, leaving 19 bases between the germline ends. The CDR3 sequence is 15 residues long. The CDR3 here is CASKPRVSSNYEQYF. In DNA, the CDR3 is TGTGCCAGTAAACCCAGGGTATCCTCTAACTACGAGCAGTACTTC.

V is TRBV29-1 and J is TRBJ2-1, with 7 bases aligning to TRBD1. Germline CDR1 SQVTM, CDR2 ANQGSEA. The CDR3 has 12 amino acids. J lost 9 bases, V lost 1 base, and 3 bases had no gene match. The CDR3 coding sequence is TGCAGCGTTGAAGTCAGGGGGTCTGAGCAGTTCTTC. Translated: CSVEVRGSEQFF.

CDR3 region: CATHSGSLHTGELFF. CDR3 nucleotide sequence: TGTGCCACGCACAGCGGGAGCTTGCACACCGGGGAGCTGTTTTTT. The chain carries TRBV4-2 and TRBJ2-2; TRBD2 aligns across 8 bases. Germline V gene lookup returns CDR1 LGHNA and CDR2 YNFKEQ. This CDR3 has 15 amino acids. Losses at the gene ends were 10 bases for V and 3 bases for J; bases not matched to a gene: 10.

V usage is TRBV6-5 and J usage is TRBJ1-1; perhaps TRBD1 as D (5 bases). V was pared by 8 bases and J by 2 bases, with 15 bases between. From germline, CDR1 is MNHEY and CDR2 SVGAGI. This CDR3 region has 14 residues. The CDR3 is CASSRWGPNTEAFF. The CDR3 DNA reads TGTGCCAGCTCCCGGTGGGGCCCCAACACTGAAGCTTTCTTT.

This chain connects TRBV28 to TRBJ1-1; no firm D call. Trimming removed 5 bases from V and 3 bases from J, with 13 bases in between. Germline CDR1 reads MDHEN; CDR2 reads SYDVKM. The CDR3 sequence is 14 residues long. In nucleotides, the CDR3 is TGTGCCAGCAGTCCCTCCCGACACGACACTGAAGCTTTCTTT. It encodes CASSPSRHDTEAFF.

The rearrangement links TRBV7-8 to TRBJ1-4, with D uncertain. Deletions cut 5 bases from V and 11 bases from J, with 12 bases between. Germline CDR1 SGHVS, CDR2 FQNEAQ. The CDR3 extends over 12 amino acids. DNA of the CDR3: TGTGCCAGCAGCCCTTCCCGCGTGAAACTGTTTTTT. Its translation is CASSPSRVKLFF.

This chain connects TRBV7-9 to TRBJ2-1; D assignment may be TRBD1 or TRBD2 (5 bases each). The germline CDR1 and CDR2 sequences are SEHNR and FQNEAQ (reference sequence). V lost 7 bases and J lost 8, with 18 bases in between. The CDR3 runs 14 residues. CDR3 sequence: CASITGPPFDEQFF. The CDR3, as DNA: TGTGCCAGCATCACGGGACCACCATTTGATGAGCAGTTCTTC.

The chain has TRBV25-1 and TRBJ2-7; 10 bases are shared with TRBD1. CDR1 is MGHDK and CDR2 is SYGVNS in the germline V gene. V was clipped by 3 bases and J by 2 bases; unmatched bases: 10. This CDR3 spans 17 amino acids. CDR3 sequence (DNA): TGTGCCAGCAGTGAGGTTGGTTTGGGACAGGGGACCTACGAGCAGTACTTC. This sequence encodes CASSEVGLGQGTYEQYF.

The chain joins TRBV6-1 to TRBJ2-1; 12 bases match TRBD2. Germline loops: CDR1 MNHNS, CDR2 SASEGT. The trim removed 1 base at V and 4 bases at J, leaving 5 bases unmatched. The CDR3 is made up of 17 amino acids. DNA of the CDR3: TGTGCCAGCAGTGAAGACAGGGGGACTAGCGGGTACAATGAGCAGTTCTTC. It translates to CASSEDRGTSGYNEQFF.

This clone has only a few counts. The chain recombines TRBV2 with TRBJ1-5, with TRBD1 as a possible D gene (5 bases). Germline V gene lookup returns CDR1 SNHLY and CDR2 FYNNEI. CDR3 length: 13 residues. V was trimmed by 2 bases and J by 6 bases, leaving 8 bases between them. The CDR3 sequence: CASSETDIQPQHF. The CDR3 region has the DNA TGTGCCAGCAGTGAAACGGACATTCAGCCCCAGCATTTT.

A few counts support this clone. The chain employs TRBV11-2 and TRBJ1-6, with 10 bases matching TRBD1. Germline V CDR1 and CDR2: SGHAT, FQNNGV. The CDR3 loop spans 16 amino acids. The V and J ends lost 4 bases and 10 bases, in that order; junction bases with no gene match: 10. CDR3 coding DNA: TGTGCCAGCAGCTGGGCGGGGGGACAGGGGAACTCACCCCTCCACTTT. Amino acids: CASSWAGGQGNSPLHF.